This TCR beta chain emerged from a study of blood T cell repertoires in COVID-19. This clone was recorded once. Germline CDR1 and CDR2: LNHDA and SQIVND (reference sequence). The V segment lost 4 bases and the J segment 5 bases; nucleotides outside the gene matches: 6. The CDR3 sequence is 15 residues long. The method was immunoSEQ multiplex PCR; TCRdb's version includes in-frame clones alone and lacks a portion of them. The table records roughly 190,000 clones, around four fifths of them present only once. Material: peripheral blood. The V and J genes are TRBV19 and TRBJ2-5; 11 nucleotides agree with TRBD2. The TCR sequence derives from a man aged 50 to 60 with active or convalescent COVID-19. The CDR3 here is CASSTGTSGGETQYF. The CDR3 bases are TGTGCCAGTAGTACGGGGACTAGCGGTGGGGAGACCCAGTACTTC.